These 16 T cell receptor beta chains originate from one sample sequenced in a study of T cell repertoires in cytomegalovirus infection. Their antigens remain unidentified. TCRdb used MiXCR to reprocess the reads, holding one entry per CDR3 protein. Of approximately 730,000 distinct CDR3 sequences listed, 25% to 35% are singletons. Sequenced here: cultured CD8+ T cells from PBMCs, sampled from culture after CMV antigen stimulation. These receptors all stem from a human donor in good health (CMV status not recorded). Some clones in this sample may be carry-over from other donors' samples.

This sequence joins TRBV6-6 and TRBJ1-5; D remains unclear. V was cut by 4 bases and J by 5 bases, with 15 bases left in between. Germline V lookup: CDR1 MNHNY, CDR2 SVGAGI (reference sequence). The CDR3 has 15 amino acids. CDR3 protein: CASSLPSGGDQPQHF. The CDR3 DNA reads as TGTGCCAGCAGTTTGCCCTCAGGAGGAGATCAGCCCCAGCATTTT.

DNA of the CDR3: TGTGCCAGCAGCTCGCAGGGGGCTGGAAACACCATATATTTT. Its protein is CASSSQGAGNTIYF. V and J are TRBV7-2 and TRBJ1-3, with 7 positions matching TRBD1. This CDR3 is built from 14 residues. CDR1 and CDR2 (germline): SGHTA, FQGNSA. J lost 2 bases, V lost 4 bases, and 2 bases had no gene match.

The CDR3 reads CASSLSLGAADTQYF. The CDR3 nucleotides read TGTGCCAGCAGCTTGTCCCTGGGGGCTGCAGATACGCAGTATTTT. This chain links TRBV7-2 with TRBJ2-3, with D perhaps matching TRBD1 (6 bases). With 3 bases removed from V and 4 bases from J, the gap between germline ends came to 14 bases. CDR1 and CDR2 from the germline V gene are SGHTA and FQGNSA. The CDR3 extends over 15 amino acids.

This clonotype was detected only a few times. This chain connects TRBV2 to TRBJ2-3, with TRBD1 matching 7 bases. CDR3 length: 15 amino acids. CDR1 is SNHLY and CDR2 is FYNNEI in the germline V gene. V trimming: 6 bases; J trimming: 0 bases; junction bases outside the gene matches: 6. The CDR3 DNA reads TGTGCCAGCAGGTCAGGGGGAGTTAGCACAGATACGCAGTATTTT. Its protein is CASRSGGVSTDTQYF.

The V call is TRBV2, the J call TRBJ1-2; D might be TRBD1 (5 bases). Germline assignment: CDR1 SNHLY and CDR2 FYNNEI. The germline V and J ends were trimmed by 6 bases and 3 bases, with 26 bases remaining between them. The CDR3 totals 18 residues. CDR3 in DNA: TGTGCCAGCAGGGGGGAGGAGGGACCCTTCCTACCTCACTATGGCTACACCTTC. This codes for CASRGEEGPFLPHYGYTF.

DNA of the CDR3: TGTGCCACCAGAGCCCCGGGGGATTACGAGCAGTACTTC. It translates to CATRAPGDYEQYF. The chain links TRBV15 to TRBJ2-7; D possibly corresponds to TRBD2 (6 bases). V lost 6 bases and J lost 4, with 13 bases in between. Germline V gives CDR1 LNHNV, CDR2 YYDKDF (reference sequence). The CDR3 sequence is 13 residues long. The entire variable domain, with the rest obtained from reference TRBV15 and TRBJ2-7, is as follows: DAMVIQNPRYQVTQFGKPVTLSCSQTLNHNVMYWYQQKSSQAPKLLFHYYDKDFNNEADTPDNFQSRRPNTSFCFLDIRSPGLGDTAMYLCATRAPGDYEQYFGPGTRLTVT.

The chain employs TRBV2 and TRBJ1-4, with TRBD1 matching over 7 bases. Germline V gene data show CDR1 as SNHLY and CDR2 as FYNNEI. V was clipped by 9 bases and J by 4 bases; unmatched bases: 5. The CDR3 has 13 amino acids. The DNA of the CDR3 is TGTGCCAGTACAGGGGCGAGTAATGAAAAACTGTTTTTT. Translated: CASTGASNEKLFF.

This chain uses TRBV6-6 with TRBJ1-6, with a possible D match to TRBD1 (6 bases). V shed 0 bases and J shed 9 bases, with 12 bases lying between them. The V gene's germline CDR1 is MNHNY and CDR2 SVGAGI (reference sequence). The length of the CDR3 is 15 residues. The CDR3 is CASSYSAGGSSPLHF. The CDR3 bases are TGTGCCAGCAGTTACTCTGCCGGGGGCAGTTCACCCCTCCACTTT.

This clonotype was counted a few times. The CDR3 spells CASSLDGRSGNTIYF. DNA of the CDR3: TGTGCCAGCAGCTTGGACGGCCGCTCTGGAAACACCATATATTTT. The chain carries TRBV7-6 and TRBJ1-3; D not resolved. This CDR3 region has 15 residues. Trimming pared 3 bases from V and 0 bases from J, leaving 9 bases between. CDR1 and CDR2 from the germline V gene are SGHVS and FNYEAQ.

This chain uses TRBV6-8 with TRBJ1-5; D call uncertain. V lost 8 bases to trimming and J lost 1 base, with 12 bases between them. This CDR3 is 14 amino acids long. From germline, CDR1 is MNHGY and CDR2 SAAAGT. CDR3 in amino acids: CASDTGQSNQPQHF. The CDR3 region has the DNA TGTGCCAGCGACACCGGGCAAAGCAATCAGCCCCAGCATTTT.

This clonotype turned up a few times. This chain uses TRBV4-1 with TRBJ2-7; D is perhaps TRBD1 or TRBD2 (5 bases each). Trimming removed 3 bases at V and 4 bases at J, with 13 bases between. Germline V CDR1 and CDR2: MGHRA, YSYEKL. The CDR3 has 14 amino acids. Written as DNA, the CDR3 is TGCGCCAGCAGCCAGGGGACCCTGAGGTACGAGCAGTACTTC. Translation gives CASSQGTLRYEQYF.

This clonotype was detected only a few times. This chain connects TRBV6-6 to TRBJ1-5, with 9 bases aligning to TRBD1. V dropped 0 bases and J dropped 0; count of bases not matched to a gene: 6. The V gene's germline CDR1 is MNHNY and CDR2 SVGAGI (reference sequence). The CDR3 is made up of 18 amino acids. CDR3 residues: CASSYSRTGDYSNQPQHF. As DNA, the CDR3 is TGTGCCAGCAGTTACTCAAGGACAGGGGATTATAGCAATCAGCCCCAGCATTTT.

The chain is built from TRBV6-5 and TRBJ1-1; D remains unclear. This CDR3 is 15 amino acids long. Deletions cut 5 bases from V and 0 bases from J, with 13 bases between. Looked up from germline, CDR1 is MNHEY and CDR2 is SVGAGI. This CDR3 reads CASSGSLRMNTEAFF. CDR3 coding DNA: TGTGCCAGCAGTGGTTCGCTGAGGATGAACACTGAAGCTTTCTTT.

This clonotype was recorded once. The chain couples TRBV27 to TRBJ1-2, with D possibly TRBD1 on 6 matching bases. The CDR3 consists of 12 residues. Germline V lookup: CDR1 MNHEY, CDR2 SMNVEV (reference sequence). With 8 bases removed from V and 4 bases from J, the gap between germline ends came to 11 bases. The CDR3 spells CASQDSLYGYTF. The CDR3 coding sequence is TGTGCCAGCCAGGACAGTCTCTATGGCTACACCTTC.

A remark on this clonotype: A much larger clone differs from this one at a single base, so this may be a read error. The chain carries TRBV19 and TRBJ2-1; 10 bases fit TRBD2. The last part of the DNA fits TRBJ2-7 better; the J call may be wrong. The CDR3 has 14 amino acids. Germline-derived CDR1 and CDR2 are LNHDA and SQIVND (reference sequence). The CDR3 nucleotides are TGTGCCAGTAGTCATCTAGCGGGGGAAAGGGAGCAGTACTTC. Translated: CASSHLAGEREQYF.

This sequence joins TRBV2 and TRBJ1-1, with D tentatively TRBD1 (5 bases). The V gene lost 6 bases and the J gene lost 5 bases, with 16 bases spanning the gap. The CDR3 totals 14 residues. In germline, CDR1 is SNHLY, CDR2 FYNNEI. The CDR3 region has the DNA TGTGCCAGCAGAAACCGGGAACGGGGGACTGAAGCTTTCTTT. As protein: CASRNRERGTEAFF.